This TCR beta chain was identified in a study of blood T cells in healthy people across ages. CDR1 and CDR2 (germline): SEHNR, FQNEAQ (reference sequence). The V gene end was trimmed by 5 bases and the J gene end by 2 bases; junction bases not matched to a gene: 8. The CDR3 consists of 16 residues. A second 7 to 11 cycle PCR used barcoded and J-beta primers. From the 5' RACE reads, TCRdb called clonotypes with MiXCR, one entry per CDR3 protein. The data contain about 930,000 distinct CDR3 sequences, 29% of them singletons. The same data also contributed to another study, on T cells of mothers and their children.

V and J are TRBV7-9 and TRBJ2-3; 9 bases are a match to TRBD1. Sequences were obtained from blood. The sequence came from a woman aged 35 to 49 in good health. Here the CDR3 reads CASSAQGAVVTDTQYF. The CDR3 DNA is TGTGCCAGCAGCGCACAGGGGGCCGTAGTCACAGATACGCAGTATTTT.